A selection of T cell receptor beta chains follows, all from one sample in a study of CD8 T cells in ankylosing spondylitis. Using its own MiXCR run on the 5' RACE reads, TCRdb lists one record per CDR3 protein. The profile shows about 130,000 distinct CDR3 sequences, around 7% of them singletons. The sequenced sample consisted of blood, either unsorted or a sorted T cell fraction (not recorded which). Source of these receptors: a male donor with ankylosing spondylitis or in good health (not recorded which). The CDR3 runs from the conserved cysteine through the conserved F or W. Fields, in order: J gene, clone size, D gene, V gene, CDR3 DNA, CDR3 protein. A D gene is named only where the DNA matches it firmly. A clone size is listed for some rows: how often the clone was seen (once, few, many), or a class if it is expanded.

>TRBJ2-1|many|TRBD1|TRBV5-1
TGCGCCAGCAGCTCGGACAGGGGAGATGAGCAGTTCTTC
CASSSDRGDEQFF
>TRBJ1-1|many|.|TRBV12-3/TRBV12-4
TGTGCCAGCTCCGCCGGACCTAATTACATGAACACTGAAGCTTTCTTT
CASSAGPNYMNTEAFF
>TRBJ2-4|many|TRBD2|TRBV20-1
TGCAGTGCTAGGCGCCTAGCGGGAGCCAAAAACATTCAGTACTTC
CSARRLAGAKNIQYF
>TRBJ2-3|many|TRBD2|TRBV5-1
TGCGCCAGCTTCCCAGGAGCGGGAGCAGATACGCAGTATTTT
CASFPGAGADTQYF
>TRBJ1-1|many|TRBD1|TRBV7-3
TGTGCCAGCAGCTCCGACAGGGGAGGCACTGAAGCTTTCTTT
CASSSDRGGTEAFF
>TRBJ2-5|many|.|TRBV10-3
TGTGCCATCAGTGAGTCGATTGTAGTAGCTTCGGCCCAGTACTTC
CAISESIVVASAQYF
>TRBJ2-2|many|TRBD2|TRBV7-2
TGTGCCAGCAGCCCCCGGCTAGCGGGAGGACCCGGGGAGCTGTTTTTT
CASSPRLAGGPGELFF
>TRBJ2-3|many|TRBD1|TRBV5-6
TGTGCCAGCACCCCCTGGGGGACAGGAGGATCTACGCAGTATTTT
CASTPWGTGGSTQYF
>TRBJ2-2|.|.|TRBV5-1
TGCGCCAGCAGCTTGTCAACAGACAGGAACACCGGGGAGCTGTTTTTT
CASSLSTDRNTGELFF
>TRBJ1-1|many|.|TRBV7-9
TGTGCCAGCAGCTCCGTGGAAGCTTTCTTT
CASSSVEAFF
>TRBJ1-3|few|.|TRBV12-3/TRBV12-4
TGTGCCAGCAGTTTTGGAGCTGGAAACACCATATATTTT
CASSFGAGNTIYF
>TRBJ1-4|.|.|TRBV20-1
TGCAGTGCTAGAGATTTGGCCAGGGGCCTGAATGAAAAACTGTTTTTT
CSARDLARGLNEKLFF
>TRBJ2-7|many|.|TRBV3-1
TGTGCCAGCAGCCAAGACCCCGGATACGAGCAGTACTTC
CASSQDPGYEQYF
>TRBJ2-6|many|.|TRBV27
TGTGCCAGCAGTTTGAGGGTATTTGGGGCCAACGTCCTGACTTTC
CASSLRVFGANVLTF
>TRBJ2-7|many|TRBD1|TRBV12-3/TRBV12-4
TGTGCCAGCAGGCCGGGACAGGGGAGCTACGAGCAGTACTTC
CASRPGQGSYEQYF
>TRBJ2-7|many|TRBD2|TRBV20-1
TGCAGTGCTTATACTAGCGGAAGCTCCTACGAGCAGTACTTC
CSAYTSGSSYEQYF
>TRBJ2-5|many|.|TRBV12-3/TRBV12-4
TGTGCCAGCAGTGGAGCGGATGAGACCCAGTACTTC
CASSGADETQYF
>TRBJ2-3|many|TRBD2|TRBV5-1
TGCGCCAGCAGCTTGGTTGAGCGGGGTAGCACAGATACGCAGTATTTT
CASSLVERGSTDTQYF
>TRBJ2-7|many|.|TRBV27
TGTGCCAGCAGCCCACAGGACCCCTCTTGGGACGAGCAGTACTTC
CASSPQDPSWDEQYF
>TRBJ2-3|many|.|TRBV12-3/TRBV12-4
TGTGCCAGCAGTCGGGACACGATAGATACGCAGTATTTT
CASSRDTIDTQYF
>TRBJ2-7|many|.|TRBV20-1
TGCAGTGCTAATAGTCCGGGGCCAGCAGCCTACGAGCAGTACTTC
CSANSPGPAAYEQYF
>TRBJ2-3|many|TRBD1|TRBV28
TGTGCCAGCAGCCCCACAGGGGCCAGCACAGATACGCAGTATTTT
CASSPTGASTDTQYF
>TRBJ2-3|many|TRBD1|TRBV7-9
TGTGCCAGCAGCGGACAGGGGAGGTCGCAGTATTTT
CASSGQGRSQYF
>TRBJ2-5|many|.|TRBV12-3/TRBV12-4
TGTGCCAGCAGTTTCCAGGAAGCAGGGACCCAGTACTTC
CASSFQEAGTQYF
>TRBJ2-3|many|.|TRBV7-2
TGTGCCAGCAGCTTAGTTTGGCTTAGCGCAGATACGCAGTATTTT
CASSLVWLSADTQYF
>TRBJ2-1|many|.|TRBV10-3
TGTGCCACCCGTAGCGGTGAATCCTACAATGAGCAGTTCTTC
CATRSGESYNEQFF
>TRBJ2-7|many|.|TRBV7-3
TGTGCCAGCAGCGGCGGGCAGAACTACGAGCAGTACTTC
CASSGGQNYEQYF
>TRBJ2-3|.|TRBD2|TRBV14
TGTGCCAGCAGCTCCGTAGCGGGAGGGCTCTCCCTTAGCACAGATACGCAGTATTTT
CASSSVAGGLSLSTDTQYF
>TRBJ1-1|many|.|TRBV28
TGTGCCAGCAGTTTGGTCGCTGAAGCTTTCTTT
CASSLVAEAFF
>TRBJ2-3|many|TRBD2|TRBV28
TGTGCCACCGAAAACCTAGCGGAGATCACAGATACGCAGTATTTT
CATENLAEITDTQYF
>TRBJ1-5|many|.|TRBV12-3/TRBV12-4
TGTGCCAGCAGCAAAGTAGTGGGGAATCAGCCCCAGCATTTT
CASSKVVGNQPQHF
>TRBJ2-3|many|.|TRBV29-1
TGCAGCGTTGATACGACAGATACGCAGTATTTT
CSVDTTDTQYF
>TRBJ2-3|many|TRBD1|TRBV18
TGTGCCAGCTCACCACCGGGACAGGCAGCAGATACGCAGTATTTT
CASSPPGQAADTQYF
>TRBJ1-1|many|TRBD1|TRBV7-2
TGTGCCAGCAGCTTATCCAGACAGGGGAACACTGAAGCTTTCTTT
CASSLSRQGNTEAFF
>TRBJ1-3|.|.|TRBV20-1
TGCAGTGCTTCCAGGGTTTACGCAAACACCATATATTTT
CSASRVYANTIYF
>TRBJ2-5|.|TRBD1|TRBV19
TGTGCCAGTAGTATGGGACAGGGCCAAGAGACCCAGTACTTC
CASSMGQGQETQYF
>TRBJ2-3|many|TRBD2|TRBV7-8
TGTGCCAGCAGCCCATGGACTAGCGGGAGCCCAGATACGCAGTATTTT
CASSPWTSGSPDTQYF
>TRBJ2-5|many|TRBD1|TRBV7-7
TGTGCCAGCAGCCAGATCGGGACAGAAGAGACCCAGTACTTC
CASSQIGTEETQYF
>TRBJ2-7|many|TRBD2|TRBV6-5
TGTGCCAGCAGTTACATTGGCCGGGGGCTAGCGGGAGGGTACGAGCAGTACTTC
CASSYIGRGLAGGYEQYF